This note documents a single T cell receptor (beta chain) sequence. Antigen: not known. This sample is drawn from a study of vaccination effects on CD4 cells after COVID-19. Study-wide context: Post-vaccine sampling took place a median of 72 days after the second dose. Notes on the study in general: By a late point after vaccination, infection- and vaccine-induced clones had shrunk markedly through clonal contraction.

This CDR3 spans 18 amino acids. After removal of 5 bases from V and 0 bases from J, the junction contained 14 bases not matched to a gene. CDR1 and CDR2 (germline): SGHTA, FQGNSA. Produced via immunoSEQ multiplex PCR; TCRdb's table is partial and in-frame only. The data hold more than 60,000 clones, with around 70% observed a single time. The culture ran for 10 days before CD4+ T cells were isolated. Subjects were given two BNT162b2 or mRNA-1273 vaccine doses. The sequence was collected from a human donor who received a COVID-19 vaccine. The sequencing here drew on CD4+ T cells from PBMCs cultured without peptide, taken after COVID-19 vaccination. J is TRBJ1-2 and V is TRBV7-2; 8 nucleotides agree with TRBD1. The DNA of the CDR3 is TGTGCCAGCAGCCCCCGGACCTATGGGACAGGAGCTAACTATGGCTACACCTTC. Its protein is CASSPRTYGTGANYGYTF.